Below, 18 T cell receptor beta chains from the same sample are listed, as sequenced in a study of T cell responses to AZD1222 COVID-19 vaccine. The data were produced by immunoSEQ multiplex PCR, yet TCRdb's version contains in-frame clones alone and is incomplete. Counted here are tens of thousands of clones, approximately 88% occurring once; the ten biggest clones make up about a quarter. The source material was peripheral blood, sampled on day 0 of AZD1222 vaccination. Receptor source: an adult in good health.

This chain uses TRBV11-3 with TRBJ1-1; unclear D gene. Per germline, CDR1 SGHNT and CDR2 YENEEA. V gave up 6 bases and J gave up 10 bases, with 18 bases separating them. CDR3 size: 13 residues. The DNA of the CDR3 is TGTGCCAGCAGATACCGTGAAGGTTTCGGAGCTTTCTTT. Translation: CASRYREGFGAFF.

Only one count was recorded for this clone. The chain combines TRBV11-3 with TRBJ2-5; a weak D match, TRBD1 (6 bases). The CDR3 is 14 residues long. Trimming removed 6 bases from V and 4 bases from J, with 15 bases in between. Per the germline V gene, CDR1 is SGHNT and CDR2 is YENEEA. The CDR3 nucleotides read TGTGCCAGCAGTACAGGGTCCGGTAGAGAGACCCAGTACTTC. Translated, it gives CASSTGSGRETQYF.

J is TRBJ1-3 and V is TRBV28; 10 bases line up with TRBD1. The CDR3 has 14 amino acids. With V trimmed by 7 bases and J by 4 bases, 4 bases remained unmatched. Per the germline V gene, CDR1 is MDHEN and CDR2 is SYDVKM. CDR3: CASIDRGRGNTIYF. CDR3 in DNA: TGTGCCAGCATCGACAGGGGGCGCGGAAACACCATATATTTT.

V and J are TRBV5-1 and TRBJ2-5; TRBD2 matches 7 bases. The CDR3 is made up of 14 amino acids. The J segment lost 4 bases and the V segment lost 3 bases, leaving 6 bases of the junction unmatched. Germline CDR1 reads SGHRS; CDR2 reads YFSETQ. The chain's CDR3 is CASSSTVAGETQYF. For the CDR3, the DNA is TGCGCCAGCAGCTCCACCGTAGCGGGAGAGACCCAGTACTTC.

The chain employs TRBV3-1 (or the pseudogene TRBV3-2) and TRBJ2-7; 8 bases match TRBD2. CDR1 and CDR2 from the germline V gene are LGHDT and YNNKEL (reference sequence). The V segment lost 0 bases and the J segment 6 bases; nucleotides outside the gene matches: 4. The CDR3 is 14 amino acids. CDR3 nucleotide sequence: TGTGCCAGCAGCCAAGACAGCGGGAGCGTCGAGCAGTACTTC. Encoded protein: CASSQDSGSVEQYF.

V usage is TRBV6-5 and J usage is TRBJ1-2; 10 nucleotides agree with TRBD1. Trimming cost V 4 bases and J 7 bases; bases outside gene matches: 3. There are 13 residues in the CDR3. Germline V lookup: CDR1 MNHEY, CDR2 SVGAGI. CDR3 residues: CASSFRDRGGYTF. For the CDR3, the DNA is TGTGCCAGCAGTTTCCGGGACAGGGGTGGCTACACCTTC.

This clone was seen a handful of times. This chain links TRBV28 with TRBJ2-1, with D tentatively TRBD1 (6 bases). Germline V gene sequence: CDR1 MDHEN, CDR2 SYDVKM. With 9 bases removed from V and 4 bases from J, the gap between germline ends came to 7 bases. The CDR3 length is 11 residues. Here the CDR3 reads CASQGYNEQFF. CDR3 bases: TGTGCCAGTCAGGGGTACAATGAGCAGTTCTTC. The full variable domain, in which reference TRBV28 and TRBJ2-1 provide the parts outside the CDR3, is DVKVTQSSRYLVKRTGEKVFLECVQDMDHENMFWYRQDPGLGLRLIYFSYDVKMKEKGDIPEGYSVSREKKERFSLILESASTNQTSMYLCASQGYNEQFFGPGTRLTVL.

The chain recombines TRBV9 with TRBJ2-3, with TRBD2 as a possible D gene (6 bases). The V gene's germline CDR1 is SGDLS and CDR2 YYNGEE. V was pared by 4 bases and J by 3 bases, with 12 bases between. This CDR3 contains 14 residues. CDR3 region: CASSHSGTTDTQYF. In DNA, the CDR3 is TGTGCCAGCAGCCATTCCGGGACTACAGATACGCAGTATTTT.

The V and J genes are TRBV6-2 or TRBV6-3 and TRBJ2-3; 7 positions match TRBD2. The CDR3 runs to 16 residues. Germline values: CDR1 MNHEY, CDR2 SVGEGT. V gave up 2 bases and J gave up 0 bases; unmatched junction bases: 5. The CDR3 reads CASSYGSGASTDTQYF. The CDR3 DNA is TGTGCCAGCAGTTACGGAAGCGGGGCTAGCACAGATACGCAGTATTTT.

The chain links TRBV5-6 to TRBJ2-5; D could derive from TRBD1 or TRBD2 (6 bases each). In germline, CDR1 is SGHDT, CDR2 YYEEEE. V shed 3 bases and J shed 2 bases, with 14 bases lying between them. The CDR3 is 15 amino acids. The CDR3 sequence: CASSSPGAVQETQYF. CDR3 DNA: TGTGCCAGCAGCTCCCCGGGGGCGGTACAAGAGACCCAGTACTTC. The full variable domain, with the rest looked up from reference TRBV5-6 and TRBJ2-5, is DAGVTQSPTHLIKTRGQQVTLRCSPKSGHDTVSWYQQALGQGPQFIFQYYEEEERQRGNFPDRFSGHQFPNYSSELNVNALLLGDSALYLCASSSPGAVQETQYFGPGTRLLVL.

The chain couples TRBV5-1 to TRBJ2-2; TRBD2 agrees at 13 bases. V shed 4 bases and J 7 bases; nucleotides not matched to a gene: 4. The CDR3 consists of 15 residues. Germline V gene sequence: CDR1 SGHRS, CDR2 YFSETQ. The CDR3 reads CASSPGLAGDGELFF. CDR3 in DNA: TGCGCCAGCAGCCCAGGACTAGCGGGAGACGGGGAGCTGTTTTTT.

This clone was recorded only once. This sample includes further DNA sequences coding for the same CDR3. The rearrangement joins TRBV10-3 to TRBJ2-7; no clear D gene. Between the trimmed V and J ends, which lost 2 bases and 5 bases, there was a span of 4 bases. The CDR3 covers 11 residues. The V gene's germline CDR1 is ENHRY and CDR2 SYGVKD. CDR3 sequence reads: CAISERDEQYF. For the CDR3, the DNA is TGTGCCATCAGTGAGCGGGACGAGCAGTACTTC.

V is TRBV5-8 and J is TRBJ1-4; a weak D match, TRBD1 (5 bases). In germline, CDR1 is SGHTS, CDR2 YDEGEE. There are 14 residues in the CDR3. V was cut by 6 bases and J by 2 bases, with 11 bases left in between. The CDR3 DNA reads as TGTGCCAGCATCGAGCGGGGCACTAATGAAAAACTGTTTTTT. This translates into CASIERGTNEKLFF.

The genes are TRBV6-5 and TRBJ1-1, with D perhaps TRBD1 (5 bases). The CDR3 totals 14 residues. Germline assignment: CDR1 MNHEY and CDR2 SVGAGI. V gave up 6 bases and J gave up 2 bases, with 13 bases separating them. The CDR3 coding sequence is TGTGCCAGCAGATCCACAGGTCAAAACACTGAAGCTTTCTTT. The encoded protein is CASRSTGQNTEAFF.

The V gene is TRBV5-6, the J gene TRBJ2-7, with 8 bases lining up with TRBD1. CDR3 length: 16 amino acids. Germline values: CDR1 SGHDT, CDR2 YYEEEE. V shed 4 bases, J shed 5 bases, and the junction held 14 bases outside the gene matches. The CDR3 loop reads CASSRPGGIRVDEQYF. CDR3 DNA: TGTGCCAGCAGCAGACCAGGGGGCATCAGGGTCGACGAGCAGTACTTC.

The chain is built from TRBV2 and TRBJ2-3; the match to TRBD2 covers 8 bases. The CDR3 length is 15 residues. After removal of 6 bases from V and 5 bases from J, the junction contained 10 bases not matched to a gene. CDR1 is SNHLY and CDR2 is FYNNEI in the germline V gene. CDR3 DNA sequence: TGTGCCAGCAGCCCTCTACTAGCGGAGAGAGATACGCAGTATTTT. This codes for CASSPLLAERDTQYF.

The genes are TRBV6-5 and TRBJ2-7; 12 bases fit TRBD2. The germline gives CDR1 MNHEY, CDR2 SVGAGI. This CDR3 comprises 14 residues. V dropped 7 bases and J dropped 3; count of bases not matched to a gene: 4. In DNA form, the CDR3 reads TGTGCCAGCACCCTGACTAGCGGGAGCTACGAGCAGTACTTC. Translated: CASTLTSGSYEQYF.

This chain connects TRBV24-1 to TRBJ2-2; TRBD1 is a possible D gene (5 bases). V lost 6 bases and J 6 bases, leaving 10 bases between the germline ends. Germline V gene sequence: CDR1 KGHDR, CDR2 SFDVKD. The CDR3 spans 13 residues. The CDR3 DNA sequence: TGTGCCACCAGTAGGGGCTCCCCCGGGGAGCTGTTTTTT. It is translated as CATSRGSPGELFF.